The subject of this entry is one T cell receptor beta chain. This sample was taken from a study of CD8 T cells in Susac syndrome. Random hexamers were used to reverse transcribe the RNA input (about 0.45 to 1 ug). MiXCR, applied by TCRdb to the immunoSEQ multiplex PCR reads, yields one record per CDR3 protein. The sample carries 300,000 or so distinct CDR3 sequences, under 95% recorded once. Relapsing-remitting disease, either stable or active, was present in the treatment-naive patients who were the multiple sclerosis controls. Negative magnetic isolation gave CD8+ and CD4+ cells; FACS enriched CD8+ TEMRA. The receptor's source is a human donor with multiple sclerosis. Sequencing was performed on CD4+ T cells from PBMCs.

For the CDR3, the DNA is TGTGCCAGCGAGGGCTCCTACGAGCAGTACTTC. It encodes CASEGSYEQYF. The V call is TRBV28, the J call TRBJ2-7; tentatively, D is TRBD2 (5 bases). V was cut by 8 bases and J by 0 bases, with 5 bases left in between. This CDR3 has 11 residues. Germline V gene sequence: CDR1 MDHEN, CDR2 SYDVKM.